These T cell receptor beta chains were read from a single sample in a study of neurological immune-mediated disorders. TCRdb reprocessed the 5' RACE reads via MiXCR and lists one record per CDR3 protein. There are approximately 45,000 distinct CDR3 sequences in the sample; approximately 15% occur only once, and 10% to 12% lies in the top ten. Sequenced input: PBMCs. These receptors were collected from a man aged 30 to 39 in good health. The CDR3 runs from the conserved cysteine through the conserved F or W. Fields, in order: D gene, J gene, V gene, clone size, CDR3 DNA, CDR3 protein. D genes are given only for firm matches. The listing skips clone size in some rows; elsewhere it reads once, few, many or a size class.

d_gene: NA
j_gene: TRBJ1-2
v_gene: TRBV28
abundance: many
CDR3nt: TGTGCCAGCAGTTTGTTCGGCCTCTCTTATGGCTACACCTTC
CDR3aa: CASSLFGLSYGYTF

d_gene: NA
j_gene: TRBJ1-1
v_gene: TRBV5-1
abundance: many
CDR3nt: TGCGCCAGCAGCTTGGAGTGGGGGTCTTCTGAGGAAGCTTTCTTT
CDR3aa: CASSLEWGSSEEAFF

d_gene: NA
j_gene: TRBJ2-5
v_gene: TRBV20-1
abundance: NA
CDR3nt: TGCAGTGCTAACCCATCGTGGGAGACCCAGTACTTC
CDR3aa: CSANPSWETQYF

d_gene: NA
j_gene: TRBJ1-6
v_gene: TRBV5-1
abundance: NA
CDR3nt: TGCGCCAGCAGCCCCGAAGGGGATCCACCCCTCCACTTT
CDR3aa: CASSPEGDPPLHF

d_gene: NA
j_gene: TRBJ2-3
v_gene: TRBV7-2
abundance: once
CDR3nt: TGTGCTAGCAGCGACTCCAGGGGACGCACAGATACGCGGTATTTT
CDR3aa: CASSDSRGRTDTRYF

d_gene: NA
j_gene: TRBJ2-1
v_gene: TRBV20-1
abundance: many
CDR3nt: TGCAGTGCTCAAGAGACCGGGGTATCCTACAATGAGCAGTTCTTC
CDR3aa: CSAQETGVSYNEQFF

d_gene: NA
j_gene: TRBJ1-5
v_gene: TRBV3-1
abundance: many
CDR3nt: TGTGCCAGCAGCCCAGCTGGGACTATTGGTACCCAGCATTTT
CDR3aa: CASSPAGTIGTQHF

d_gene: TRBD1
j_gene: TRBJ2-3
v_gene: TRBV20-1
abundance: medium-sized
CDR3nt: TGCAGTGCTGAGGGGACAGGGGTAGCCACAGATACGCAGTATTTT
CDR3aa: CSAEGTGVATDTQYF

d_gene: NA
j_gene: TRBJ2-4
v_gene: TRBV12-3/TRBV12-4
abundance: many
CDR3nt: TGTGCCAGCAGTTTACCCGCAGGATTAGCCAAAAACATTCAGTACTTC
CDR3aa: CASSLPAGLAKNIQYF

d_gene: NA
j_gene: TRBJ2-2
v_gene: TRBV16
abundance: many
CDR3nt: TGTGCCAGCAGCCAAACTCGGCCCGGGGAGCTGTTTTTT
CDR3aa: CASSQTRPGELFF

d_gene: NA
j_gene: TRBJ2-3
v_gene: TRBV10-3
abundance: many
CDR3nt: TGTGCCATCAGAGCCACAGATACGCAGTATTTT
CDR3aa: CAIRATDTQYF

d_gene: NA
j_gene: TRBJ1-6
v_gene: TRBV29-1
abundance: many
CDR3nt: TGCAGCGTTGGGCAAGATAATAATTCACCCCTCCACTTT
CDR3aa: CSVGQDNNSPLHF

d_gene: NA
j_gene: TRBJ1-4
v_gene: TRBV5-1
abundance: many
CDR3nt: TGCGCCAGCAGCTCCTCAGGGTTTAGAGAAAAACTGTTTTTT
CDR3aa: CASSSSGFREKLFF

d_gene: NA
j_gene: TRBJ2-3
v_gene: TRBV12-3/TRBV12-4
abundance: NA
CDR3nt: TGTGCCAGCAGTTGGGGCTATACAGATACGCAGTATTTT
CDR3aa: CASSWGYTDTQYF

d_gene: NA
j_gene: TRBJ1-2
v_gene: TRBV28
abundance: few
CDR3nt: TGTGCCAGTGTGGAGGGCTATGGCTACACCTTC
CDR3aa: CASVEGYGYTF

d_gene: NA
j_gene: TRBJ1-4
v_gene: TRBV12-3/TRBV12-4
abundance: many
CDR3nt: TGTGCCAGCAGTTTGAGGGGCCCGAATGAAAAACTGTTTTTT
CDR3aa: CASSLRGPNEKLFF

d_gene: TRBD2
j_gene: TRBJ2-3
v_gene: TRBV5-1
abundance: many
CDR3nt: TGCGCCAGCAGCTCCCGACAACTAGCGGGGGGAGATACGCAGTATTTT
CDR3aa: CASSSRQLAGGDTQYF

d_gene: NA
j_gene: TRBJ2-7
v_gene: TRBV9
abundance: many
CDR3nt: TGTGCCAGCAGCCCCCAAATGGACCCGACCTACGAGCAGTACTTC
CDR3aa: CASSPQMDPTYEQYF

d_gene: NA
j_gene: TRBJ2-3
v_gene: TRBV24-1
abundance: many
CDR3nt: TGTGCCACCAGTGATCAGCACGAGAGGACAGATACGCAGTATTTT
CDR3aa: CATSDQHERTDTQYF

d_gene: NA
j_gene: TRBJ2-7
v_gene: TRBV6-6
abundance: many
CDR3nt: TGTGCCAGCAGTGGTCAGGGGCGCGAGCAGTACTTC
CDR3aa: CASSGQGREQYF

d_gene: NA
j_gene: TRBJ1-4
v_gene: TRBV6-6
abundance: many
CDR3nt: TGTGCCAGCACCGGGGACCTTGCAACTAATGAAAAACTGTTTTTT
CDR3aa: CASTGDLATNEKLFF

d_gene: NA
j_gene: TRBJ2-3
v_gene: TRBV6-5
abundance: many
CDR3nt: TGTGCCAGTGGGGGGCGGCTTAGCACAGATACGCAGTATTTT
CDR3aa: CASGGRLSTDTQYF

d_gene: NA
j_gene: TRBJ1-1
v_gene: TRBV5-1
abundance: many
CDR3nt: TGCGCCAGCAGCTTGTGGGGACCTGAAGCTTTCTTT
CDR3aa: CASSLWGPEAFF

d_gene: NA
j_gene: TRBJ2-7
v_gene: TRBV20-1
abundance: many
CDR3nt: TGCAGTGCTGCTCTTATCCTGTCCTACGAGCAGTACTTC
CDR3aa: CSAALILSYEQYF

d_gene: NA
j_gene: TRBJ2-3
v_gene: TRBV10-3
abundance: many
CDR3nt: TGTGCCACCGTCGCCGGTGGCAGCACAGATACGCAGTATTTT
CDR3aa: CATVAGGSTDTQYF

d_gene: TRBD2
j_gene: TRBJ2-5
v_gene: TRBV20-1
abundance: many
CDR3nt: TGCAGTGCTAGAGTCCGGGAAGGGACACTAGCGGGAGGGCCTGGAGAGACCCAGTACTTC
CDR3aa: CSARVREGTLAGGPGETQYF

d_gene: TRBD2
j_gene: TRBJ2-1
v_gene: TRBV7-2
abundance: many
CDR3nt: TGTGCCAGCAGCCGCGGACTAGCGGGAGGGGAAAATGAGCAGTTCTTC
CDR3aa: CASSRGLAGGENEQFF

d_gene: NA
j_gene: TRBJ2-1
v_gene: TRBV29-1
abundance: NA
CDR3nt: TGCAGCGTTGCTAGGACTAACTCCTACAATGAGCAGTTCTTC
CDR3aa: CSVARTNSYNEQFF

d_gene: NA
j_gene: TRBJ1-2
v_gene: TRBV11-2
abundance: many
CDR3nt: TGTGCCAGCAGCTTAGGAGGGGTTGGCTACACCTTC
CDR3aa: CASSLGGVGYTF

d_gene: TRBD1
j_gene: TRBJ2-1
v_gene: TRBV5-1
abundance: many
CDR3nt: TGCGCCAGCAGCTTGTGGGCAGGGGGCCAAAATGAGCAGTTCTTC
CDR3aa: CASSLWAGGQNEQFF

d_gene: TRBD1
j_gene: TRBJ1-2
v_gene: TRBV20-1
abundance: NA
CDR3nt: TGCAGTGCTGGTACCGGGACAGTCTATGGCTACACCTTC
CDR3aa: CSAGTGTVYGYTF

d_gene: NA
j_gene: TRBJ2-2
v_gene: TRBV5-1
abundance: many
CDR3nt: TGCGCCAGCAGCTTGGCCCCGGGAATCTTGAACACCGGGGAGCTGTTTTTT
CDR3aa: CASSLAPGILNTGELFF

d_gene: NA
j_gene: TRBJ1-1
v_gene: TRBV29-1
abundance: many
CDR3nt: TGCAGCGTTGAAAGGGGGGGGTTGCCTGAAGCTTTCTTT
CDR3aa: CSVERGGLPEAFF

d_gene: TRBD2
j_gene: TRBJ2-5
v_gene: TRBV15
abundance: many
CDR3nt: TGTGCCACCAGTCGACTAGCGGGAGGGGAAGAGACCCAGTACTTC
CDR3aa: CATSRLAGGEETQYF

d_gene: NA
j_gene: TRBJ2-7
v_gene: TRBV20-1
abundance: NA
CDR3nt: TGCAGTGCTAGATTCGGGAGTTCGTCCTACGAGCAGTACTTC
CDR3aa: CSARFGSSSYEQYF

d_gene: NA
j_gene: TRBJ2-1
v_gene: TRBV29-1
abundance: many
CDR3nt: TGCAGCGTTGAGGGGAGTATCGACAATGAGCAGTTCTTC
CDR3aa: CSVEGSIDNEQFF

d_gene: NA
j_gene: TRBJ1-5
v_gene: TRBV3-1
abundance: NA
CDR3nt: TGTGCCAGGGACGGCGGTGTGGGCGTCCATCAGCCCCAGCATTTT
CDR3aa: CARDGGVGVHQPQHF

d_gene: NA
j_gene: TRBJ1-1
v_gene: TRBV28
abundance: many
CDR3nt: TGTGCCAGCAAAAACAAGGGGAACACTGAAGCTTTCTTT
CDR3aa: CASKNKGNTEAFF

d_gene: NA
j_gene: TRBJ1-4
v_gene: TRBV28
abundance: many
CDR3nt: TGTGCCAGCACAAAGGGGGCAACTAATGAAAAACTGTTTTTT
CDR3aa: CASTKGATNEKLFF

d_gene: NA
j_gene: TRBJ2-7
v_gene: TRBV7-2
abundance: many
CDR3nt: TGTGCCAGCAGCGCCTCCTACGAGCAGTACTTC
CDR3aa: CASSASYEQYF

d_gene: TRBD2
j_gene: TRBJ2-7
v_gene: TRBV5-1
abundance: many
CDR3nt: TGCGCCAGCAGCCGACGACTAGCGGGAGGTGACGGGTACGAGCAGTACTTC
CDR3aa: CASSRRLAGGDGYEQYF

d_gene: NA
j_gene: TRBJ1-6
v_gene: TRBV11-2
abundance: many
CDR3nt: TGTGCCAGCAGCTTAGATCTCAGCTATTCACCCCTCCACTTT
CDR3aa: CASSLDLSYSPLHF

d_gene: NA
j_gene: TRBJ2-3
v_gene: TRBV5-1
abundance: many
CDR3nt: TGCGCCAGCAGCTTGGGGGTCGGCGGGAGCACAGATACGCAGTATTTT
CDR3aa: CASSLGVGGSTDTQYF

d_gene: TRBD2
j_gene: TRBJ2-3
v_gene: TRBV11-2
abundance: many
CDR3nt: TGTGCCAGCTCCTACTCTAGCGCGGGGGGCACAGATACGCAGTATTTT
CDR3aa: CASSYSSAGGTDTQYF

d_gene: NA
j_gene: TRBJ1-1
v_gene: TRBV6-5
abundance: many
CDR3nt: TGTGCCAGCAGTTACGGGGGGGCCTCGAACACTGAAGCTTTCTTT
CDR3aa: CASSYGGASNTEAFF

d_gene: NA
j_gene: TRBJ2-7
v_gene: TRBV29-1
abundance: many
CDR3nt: TGCAGCGTTGAACAACCAGGTATATCCTACGAGCAGTACTTC
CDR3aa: CSVEQPGISYEQYF

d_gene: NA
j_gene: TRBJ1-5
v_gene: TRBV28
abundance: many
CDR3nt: TGTGCCAGCACCACACCCCTCCTCGACACTAACAATCAGCCCCAGCATTTT
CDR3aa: CASTTPLLDTNNQPQHF

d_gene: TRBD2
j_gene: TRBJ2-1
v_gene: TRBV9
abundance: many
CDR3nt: TGTGCCAGCAGCACTATAGCGGGAGCCTACAATGAGCAGTTCTTC
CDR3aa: CASSTIAGAYNEQFF

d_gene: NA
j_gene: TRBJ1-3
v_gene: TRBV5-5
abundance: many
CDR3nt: TGTGCCAGCAGCTTGGAGGGGGGCCCATCTGGAAACACCATATATTTT
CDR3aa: CASSLEGGPSGNTIYF

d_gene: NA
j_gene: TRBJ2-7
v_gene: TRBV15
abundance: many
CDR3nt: TGTGCCACCAGCAGAGATCCCCGGGACTACGAGCAGTACTTC
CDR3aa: CATSRDPRDYEQYF

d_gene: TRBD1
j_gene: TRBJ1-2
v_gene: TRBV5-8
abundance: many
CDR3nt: TGTGCCAGCTCAACGGGACAGCCAGTCTATGGCTACACCTTC
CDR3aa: CASSTGQPVYGYTF

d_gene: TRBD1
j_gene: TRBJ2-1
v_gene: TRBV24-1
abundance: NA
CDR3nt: TGTGCCACCAGTTCGGGACAGGGGAATTCGAATGAGCAGTTCTTC
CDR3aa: CATSSGQGNSNEQFF

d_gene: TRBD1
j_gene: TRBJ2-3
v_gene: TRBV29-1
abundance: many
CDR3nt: TGCAGCGTTCTCAGGGGGTATAGCACAGATACGCAGTATTTT
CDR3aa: CSVLRGYSTDTQYF